The 30 T cell receptor beta chains below were found in one sample sequenced in a study of OX40 agonist ivuxolimab in advanced cancers. The method was immunoSEQ multiplex PCR; TCRdb's version includes in-frame clones alone and lacks a portion of them. The sample lists tens of thousands of clones, over 65% occurring once. The sequenced sample was CD4+ or CD8+ T cells sorted from blood, obtained in a trial of the OX40 agonist ivuxolimab. These receptor sequences come from an adult with an advanced solid tumor such as melanoma, head and neck, liver or kidney cancer.

The chain has TRBV6-5 and TRBJ2-7, with 7 bases aligning to TRBD1. This CDR3 is built from 15 residues. Per the germline V gene, CDR1 is MNHEY and CDR2 is SVGAGI. With V trimmed by 2 bases and J by 1 base, 5 bases remained unmatched. The CDR3 nucleotides are TGTGCCAGCAGTTACGGCAGGGGACAGTCCTACGAGCAGTACGTC. Translation gives CASSYGRGQSYEQYV.

The J gene is TRBJ2-1, the V gene TRBV7-9; 9 nucleotides agree with TRBD1. Germline CDR1 is SEHNR and CDR2 is FQNEAQ (reference sequence). The length of the CDR3 is 15 residues. V was pared by 5 bases and J by 4 bases, with 6 bases of the junction left unmatched. This CDR3 reads CASSPGQGLYNEQFF. CDR3 nucleotides: TGTGCCAGCAGCCCGGGACAGGGTCTATACAATGAGCAGTTCTTC.

There are a few counts of this clone. This chain uses TRBV29-1 with TRBJ1-1, with 11 bases that match TRBD1. The CDR3 runs to 13 residues. The V gene's germline CDR1 is SQVTM and CDR2 ANQGSEA. The trim removed 5 bases at V and 7 bases at J, leaving 6 bases unmatched. In nucleotides, the CDR3 is TGCAGCGTTACGGGACAGGGGGACGGTGAAGCTTTCTTT. As protein: CSVTGQGDGEAFF.

This clone was seen just once. This chain links TRBV30 with TRBJ2-6; 10 bases align to TRBD1. V was pared by 0 bases and J by 9 bases, with 5 bases of the junction left unmatched. This CDR3 comprises 15 residues. CDR1 and CDR2 (germline): GTSNPN, SVGIG (reference sequence). CDR3 sequence (DNA): TGTGCCTGGAGTGTACGGACAGGGGGAGGCAACGTCCTGACTTTC. Protein product: CAWSVRTGGGNVLTF.

About this clone: Other DNA sequences in the sample encode the same CDR3. The chain has TRBV18 and TRBJ2-5; weak D call: TRBD2 (5 bases). The V gene lost 6 bases and the J gene lost 5 bases, with 10 bases spanning the gap. Germline assignment: CDR1 KGHSH and CDR2 LQKENI. The CDR3 is made up of 12 amino acids. The CDR3 spells CASSDRGETQYF. CDR3 nucleotide sequence: TGTGCCAGCTCCGATCGAGGGGAGACCCAGTACTTC.

This chain connects TRBV13 to TRBJ2-1, with a tentative D call TRBD1 (5 bases). The germline CDR1 and CDR2 sequences are PRHDT and FYEKMQ (reference sequence). This CDR3 region has 16 residues. The V end lost 0 bases, the J end lost 1 base, and 10 bases lay between the germline ends. The CDR3 coding sequence is TGTGCCAGCAGCTTAGGCAAGTCAGGGTCCTACAATGAGCAGTTCTTC. This codes for CASSLGKSGSYNEQFF.

This rearrangement joins TRBV6-5 to TRBJ2-3; D gene uncertain. V was pared by 3 bases and J by 2 bases, with 12 bases between. The CDR3 totals 15 residues. The V gene's germline CDR1 is MNHEY and CDR2 SVGAGI. Here the CDR3 reads CASSYSWTFTDTQYF. The CDR3, as DNA: TGTGCCAGCAGTTATTCATGGACCTTCACAGATACGCAGTATTTT.

This clone was detected once. The rearrangement links TRBV6-5 to TRBJ2-7, with 8 bases aligning to TRBD1. This CDR3 is 14 amino acids long. V was pared by 4 bases and J by 2 bases, with 4 bases of the junction left unmatched. Germline assignment: CDR1 MNHEY and CDR2 SVGAGI. The CDR3 DNA is TGTGCCAGCAGTTCCCGACAGGGGACCTACGAGCAGTACTTC. Translating it yields CASSSRQGTYEQYF.

The count of this clone is one. CDR3 coding DNA: TGTGCCAGCAGTGATAGGGACAGACAAGAAGCTTTCTTT. Its protein product is CASSDRDRQEAFF. The chain employs TRBV6-4 and TRBJ1-1; 7 bases agree with TRBD1. CDR1 MRHNA and CDR2 SNTAGT come from the germline V gene. The CDR3 sequence is 13 residues long. The J segment lost 8 bases and the V segment lost 3 bases, leaving 6 bases of the junction unmatched.

This rearrangement joins TRBV29-1 to TRBJ1-2, with unresolved D. This CDR3 is 12 amino acids long. Deletions cut 7 bases from V and 2 bases from J, with 11 bases between. CDR1 and CDR2 (germline): SQVTM, ANQGSEA. CDR3 protein: CSGSGENYGYTF. The CDR3 nucleotides read TGCAGCGGGTCCGGGGAAAACTATGGCTACACCTTC. The entire variable domain, with the rest obtained from reference TRBV29-1 and TRBJ1-2, is as follows: SAVISQKPSRDICQRGTSLTIQCQVDSQVTMMFWYRQQPGQSLTLIATANQGSEATYESGFVIDKFPISRPNLTFSTLTVSNMSPEDSSIYLCSGSGENYGYTFGSGTRLTVV.

The V call is TRBV7-9, the J call TRBJ2-1, with D perhaps matching TRBD1 or TRBD2 (5 bases each). Per the germline V gene, CDR1 is SEHNR and CDR2 is FQNEAQ (reference sequence). V gave up 3 bases and J gave up 0 bases, with 9 bases separating them. The CDR3 is 15 amino acids. The CDR3 is CASSLRGSSYNEQFF. The DNA for the CDR3 is TGTGCCAGCAGCTTGAGGGGTAGCTCCTACAATGAGCAGTTCTTC.

J is TRBJ1-4 and V is TRBV13; D is possibly TRBD1 (6 bases). Germline CDR1 and CDR2: PRHDT and FYEKMQ (reference sequence). The CDR3 is 13 residues long. Trimming shortened V by 4 bases and J by 6 bases, and 9 bases separated the two germline ends. CDR3 bases: TGTGCCAGCAGCTCAGGGGAATATGAAAAACTGTTTTTT. As protein: CASSSGEYEKLFF.

The CDR3 loop is CASSEGGGAYEQYF. The CDR3 region has the DNA TGTGCCAGCAGTGAAGGCGGGGGAGCCTACGAGCAGTACTTC. The rearrangement uses TRBV2 and TRBJ2-7, with 7 bases that match TRBD2. Per germline, CDR1 SNHLY and CDR2 FYNNEI. The CDR3 length is 14 residues. V was clipped by 1 base and J by 2 bases; unmatched bases: 2.

Regarding this clone: Different DNA sequences within this sample yield the same CDR3. The chain couples TRBV6-1 to TRBJ1-2; D uncertain. Per the germline V gene, CDR1 is MNHNS and CDR2 is SASEGT. The CDR3 contains 12 residues. Trimming took 3 bases from V and 0 from J, leaving 2 bases between them. The CDR3 region is CASSEANYGYTF. The CDR3 DNA is TGTGCCAGCAGTGAGGCTAACTATGGCTACACCTTC.

The rearrangement uses TRBV7-2 and TRBJ2-3; the match to TRBD2 covers 8 bases. J gave up 2 bases and V 1 base, and 5 bases lay outside the gene matches. Per the germline V gene, CDR1 is SGHTA and CDR2 is FQGNSA. This CDR3 has 16 amino acids. CDR3 DNA: TGTGCCAGCAGCTTAGATCGAGCGGGAGCCACAGATACGCAGTATTTT. Translating it yields CASSLDRAGATDTQYF.

This chain links TRBV28 with TRBJ1-6, with D perhaps matching TRBD1 (5 bases). Germline lookup yields CDR1 MDHEN and CDR2 SYDVKM. Trimming cost V 5 bases and J 0 bases, with 8 bases left between them. This CDR3 contains 15 residues. CDR3 DNA: TGTGCCAGCAGTCAAGGGGCCTCCTATAATTCACCCCTCCACTTT. It codes for CASSQGASYNSPLHF.

The chain uses TRBV9 and TRBJ2-3; 8 positions agree with TRBD2. The germline V gene encodes CDR1 SGDLS and CDR2 YYNGEE. V was pared by 0 bases and J by 3 bases, with 6 bases of the junction left unmatched. This CDR3 has 16 residues. The CDR3 DNA follows: TGTGCCAGCAGCGTAGATCCTGGCGGGGGGACAGATACGCAGTATTTT. The encoded protein is CASSVDPGGGTDTQYF.

The rearrangement links TRBV28 to TRBJ2-5; 10 bases line up with TRBD1. The V gene's germline CDR1 is MDHEN and CDR2 SYDVKM. The CDR3 is made up of 14 amino acids. V lost 6 bases, J lost 7 bases, and 8 bases stayed unmatched. Here the CDR3 DNA reads TGTGCCAGCAGCCTTGGGGACAGGGGTGTGACCCAGTACTTC. Translated, it gives CASSLGDRGVTQYF.

This clone was seen a single time. V gene TRBV11-1 combines with J gene TRBJ2-2; D perhaps matches TRBD1 (6 bases). With 3 bases removed from V and 7 bases from J, the gap between germline ends came to 15 bases. Germline V gene data show CDR1 as SGHAT and CDR2 as FQDESV (reference sequence). The CDR3 contains 15 residues. The DNA for the CDR3 is TGTGCCAGCAGCTTGTCCGGGACATCGGTCGGGGAGCTGTTTTTT. Amino acids: CASSLSGTSVGELFF.

V usage is TRBV25-1 and J usage is TRBJ1-1; D not certain. CDR1 MGHDK and CDR2 SYGVNS come from the germline V gene. V lost 4 bases and J lost 0, with 12 bases in between. This CDR3 spans 15 amino acids. The CDR3 coding sequence is TGTGCCAGCAGTGGTCATGGCAGCGTGAACACTGAAGCTTTCTTT. Encoded protein: CASSGHGSVNTEAFF.

V and J are TRBV7-2 and TRBJ1-1, with no clear D. Trimming cost V 4 bases and J 1 base, with 10 bases left between them. CDR1 and CDR2 (germline): SGHTA, FQGNSA. The CDR3 contains 14 residues. This chain's CDR3 is CASSSEARNTEAFF. CDR3 coding DNA: TGTGCCAGCAGCTCGGAGGCCAGGAACACTGAAGCTTTCTTT.

The V call is TRBV6-5, the J call TRBJ1-2, with no clear D. CDR1 is MNHEY, CDR2 SVGAGI, per germline. Deletions cut 8 bases from V and 0 bases from J, with 16 bases between. There are 15 residues in the CDR3. The CDR3 nucleotides read TGTGCCAGCGCAATTTCGAAAGGAGCTAACTATGGCTACACCTTC. Amino acid sequence: CASAISKGANYGYTF.

This sequence joins TRBV5-1 and TRBJ2-2, with D uncertain. The CDR3 spans 12 residues. Trimming took off 2 bases at V and 6 bases at J, with 5 bases between the two ends. Germline assignment: CDR1 SGHRS and CDR2 YFSETQ. The CDR3 reads CASSFSSGELFF. As DNA, the CDR3 is TGCGCCAGCAGCTTCTCCTCCGGGGAGCTGTTTTTT.

The chain combines TRBV2 with TRBJ1-4; D unresolved. From germline, CDR1 is SNHLY and CDR2 FYNNEI. Trimming cost V 5 bases and J 8 bases, with 18 bases left between them. The CDR3 totals 15 residues. For the CDR3, the DNA is TGTGCCAGCAGTCCGACGGCCAAAATGGAGGAAAAACTGTTTTTT. Translating gives CASSPTAKMEEKLFF.

The chain combines TRBV7-8 with TRBJ2-2, with D perhaps matching TRBD2 (6 bases). Germline CDR1 reads SGHVS; CDR2 reads FQNEAQ. The CDR3 totals 16 residues. The germline V and J ends were trimmed by 0 bases and 4 bases, with 12 bases remaining between them. In DNA, the CDR3 is TGTGCCAGCAGCTTAGCGCATGGGGGGAGCACCGGGGAGCTGTTTTTT. Translation gives CASSLAHGGSTGELFF.

This sequence joins TRBV30 and TRBJ1-5, with a weak D call TRBD1 (5 bases). The length of the CDR3 is 14 residues. V lost 1 base to trimming and J lost 0 bases, with 7 bases between them. The V gene's germline CDR1 is GTSNPN and CDR2 SVGIG (reference sequence). DNA for the CDR3: TGTGCCTGGAGTGGGACATTTAGCAATCAGCCCCAGCATTTT. Translation: CAWSGTFSNQPQHF.

The chain is built from TRBV18 and TRBJ2-3; the D is unclear. This CDR3 is built from 13 residues. Trimming pared 3 bases from V and 3 bases from J, leaving 7 bases between. Germline lookup yields CDR1 KGHSH and CDR2 LQKENI. As DNA, the CDR3 is TGTGCCAGCTCACCCACCCTTACAGATACGCAGTATTTT. Its translation is CASSPTLTDTQYF.

The genes are TRBV18 and TRBJ2-7; D tentatively fits TRBD1 or TRBD2 (5 bases each). Per germline, CDR1 KGHSH and CDR2 LQKENI. CDR3 length: 14 amino acids. The V and J ends lost 3 bases and 6 bases respectively, with 15 bases between them. The CDR3 protein is CASSPGTARGEQYF. The CDR3 DNA sequence: TGTGCCAGCTCACCCGGGACCGCTCGGGGCGAGCAGTACTTC.

The chain joins TRBV18 to TRBJ1-1; no firm D call. The CDR3 consists of 15 residues. The V gene lost 3 bases and the J gene lost 3 bases, with 14 bases spanning the gap. Germline CDR1 and CDR2: KGHSH and LQKENI. CDR3 residues: CASSPREGLDTEAFF. CDR3 sequence (DNA): TGTGCCAGCTCACCCCGGGAGGGTTTGGACACTGAAGCTTTCTTT.

This clone is a singleton in its sample. V is TRBV7-9 and J is TRBJ1-1; D unclear. With 5 bases removed from V and 5 bases from J, the gap between germline ends came to 9 bases. The CDR3 runs 12 residues. Per the germline V gene, CDR1 is SEHNR and CDR2 is FQNEAQ (reference sequence). The CDR3 reads CASSPVLTEAFF. The CDR3 DNA is TGTGCCAGCAGCCCTGTTTTGACTGAAGCTTTCTTT.